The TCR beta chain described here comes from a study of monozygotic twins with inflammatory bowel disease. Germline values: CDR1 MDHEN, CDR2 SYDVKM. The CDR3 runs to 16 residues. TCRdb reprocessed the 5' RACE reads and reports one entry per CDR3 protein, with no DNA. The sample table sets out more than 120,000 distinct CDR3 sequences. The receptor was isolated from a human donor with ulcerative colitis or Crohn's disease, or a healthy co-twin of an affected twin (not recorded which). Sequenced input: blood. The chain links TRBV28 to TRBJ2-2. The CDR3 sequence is CATTIGQPTNTGELFF.